What follows are 26 T cell receptor beta chains derived from one specimen sequenced in a study of vaccination effects on CD4 cells after COVID-19. Their antigen targets remain unknown. TCRdb's table, derived via immunoSEQ multiplex PCR, lists solely in-frame clones and lacks some. Here the sample spans over 35,000 clones, approximately 82% being singletons. A roughly ten-day culture period preceded the isolation of CD4+ T cells. The person was diagnosed with PCR-confirmed SARS-CoV-2 infection between March and December 2020. Two doses of either BNT162b2 or mRNA-1273 were given to each participant. The sequenced sample was CD4+ T cells from PBMCs cultured without peptide, obtained after COVID-19 vaccination. Every receptor here comes from a human donor who had a prior SARS-CoV-2 infection.

V usage is TRBV6-2 or TRBV6-3 and J usage is TRBJ2-3, with D perhaps TRBD1 (5 bases). The V end lost 7 bases, the J end lost 5 bases, and 16 bases lay between the germline ends. The CDR3 is 14 amino acids. Germline V gives CDR1 MNHEY, CDR2 SVGEGT. The CDR3: CASTPRPRGDTQYF. CDR3 nucleotides: TGTGCCAGCACCCCAAGACCTAGGGGAGATACGCAGTATTTT.

In nucleotides, the CDR3 is TGTGCCAGCAGCTTAGACGCGGGCACAGATACGCAGTATTTT. It is translated as CASSLDAGTDTQYF. The chain is built from TRBV11-3 and TRBJ2-3; D gene uncertain. The germline V gene encodes CDR1 SGHNT and CDR2 YENEEA. Trimming removed 0 bases from V and 1 base from J, with 5 bases in between. This CDR3 comprises 14 residues.

This clone was seen only a few times. V and J are TRBV7-2 and TRBJ2-7; D is unresolved. V lost 5 bases and J lost 6, with 17 bases in between. The CDR3 has 14 residues. Per the germline V gene, CDR1 is SGHTA and CDR2 is FQGNSA. The CDR3 nucleotides read TGTGCCAGCAGCCCCTTGGGCCAAGGCATCGAGCAGTACTTC. This encodes CASSPLGQGIEQYF.

V and J are TRBV5-1 and TRBJ2-1; D tentatively fits TRBD1 or TRBD2 (5 bases each). CDR3 length: 15 amino acids. Per the germline V gene, CDR1 is SGHRS and CDR2 is YFSETQ. V lost 0 bases, J lost 3 bases, and 10 bases lay in between. The CDR3 is CASSLGGRSYNEQFF. The CDR3 coding sequence is TGCGCCAGCAGCTTGGGGGGGAGAAGCTACAATGAGCAGTTCTTC.

This chain joins TRBV4-2 and TRBJ2-7; 8 positions match TRBD2. The V segment lost 4 bases and the J segment 3 bases; nucleotides outside the gene matches: 5. The CDR3 totals 14 residues. In germline, CDR1 is LGHNA, CDR2 YNFKEQ. CDR3 protein: CASSLGSGVYEQYF. As DNA, the CDR3 is TGTGCCAGCAGCCTTGGTAGCGGGGTCTACGAGCAGTACTTC.

J is TRBJ2-7 and V is TRBV12-3 or TRBV12-4; D is possibly TRBD1 (6 bases). CDR3 length: 13 amino acids. V dropped 3 bases and J dropped 2 bases, with 8 bases sitting between them. CDR3 DNA: TGTGCCAGCAGTTTGGACAGTGCCTACGAGCAGTACTTC. It translates to CASSLDSAYEQYF.

The chain links TRBV2 to TRBJ1-6, with D possibly matching TRBD1 (5 bases). The CDR3 runs 15 residues. Trimming took off 6 bases at V and 7 bases at J, with 16 bases between the two ends. The germline V gene has CDR1 SNHLY and CDR2 FYNNEI. CDR3 coding DNA: TGTGCCAGCAGCTGGAATCAGGGTCGAAATTCACCCCTCCACTTT. Translating it yields CASSWNQGRNSPLHF. The variable domain in full, with the rest retrieved from reference TRBV2 and TRBJ1-6, is EPEVTQTPSHQVTQMGQEVILRCVPISNHLYFYWYRQILGQKVEFLVSFYNNEISEKSEIFDDQFSVERPDGSNFTLKIRSTKLEDSAMYFCASSWNQGRNSPLHFGNGTRLTVT.

This clone turned up a few times. The V gene is TRBV27, the J gene TRBJ1-2, with TRBD1 identical over 7 bases. This CDR3 has 14 amino acids. The ends lost 2 bases at V and 5 bases at J; junction bases unmatched: 5. Germline assignment: CDR1 MNHEY and CDR2 SMNVEV (reference sequence). CDR3 nucleotides: TGTGCCAGCAGTTTAGGGGGACAGCCTTATGGCTACACCTTC. Translating gives CASSLGGQPYGYTF.

This chain joins TRBV11-2 and TRBJ1-1; possible D gene TRBD1, 5 bases. Trimming stripped 2 bases from V and 2 bases from J, with 9 bases between. This CDR3 has 14 residues. Germline loops: CDR1 SGHAT, CDR2 FQNNGV. In nucleotides, the CDR3 is TGTGCCAGCAGCTTAAGACAGAGAAACACTGAAGCTTTCTTT. Encoded protein: CASSLRQRNTEAFF.

This chain links TRBV19 with TRBJ2-5; the D gene is possibly TRBD1 (5 bases). The germline V and J ends were trimmed by 5 bases and 1 base, with 20 bases remaining between them. The CDR3 has 17 amino acids. The germline V gene has CDR1 LNHDA and CDR2 SQIVND (reference sequence). The DNA for the CDR3 is TGTGCCAGTAGTTCGCAACGGACAACCAGGCCCCAAGAGACCCAGTACTTC. Protein sequence: CASSSQRTTRPQETQYF.

This clone was picked up a small number of times. This chain links TRBV6-5 with TRBJ1-1, with a weak D call TRBD1 (5 bases). CDR3 length equals 13 residues. Germline lookup yields CDR1 MNHEY and CDR2 SVGAGI. The V gene lost 6 bases and the J gene lost 7 bases, with 15 bases spanning the gap. The CDR3 here is CASRPNEGIEAFF. The CDR3 DNA is TGTGCCAGCAGGCCAAATGAGGGGATTGAAGCTTTCTTT.

This clone has a single count. The rearrangement joins TRBV2 to TRBJ1-5, with D possibly TRBD1 on 6 matching bases. CDR1 is SNHLY and CDR2 is FYNNEI in the germline V gene. The CDR3 is 13 amino acids. The germline V and J ends were trimmed by 7 bases and 6 bases, with 13 bases remaining between them. The CDR3 here is CASNQGMFQPQHF. DNA of the CDR3: TGTGCCAGCAACCAGGGGATGTTTCAGCCCCAGCATTTT.

This clone was observed once. The chain joins TRBV27 to TRBJ2-7; D ambiguous. The germline V and J ends were trimmed by 6 bases and 0 bases, with 15 bases remaining between them. Germline assignment: CDR1 MNHEY and CDR2 SMNVEV (reference sequence). This CDR3 contains 15 residues. DNA of the CDR3: TGTGCCAGCAGCCACCCATTCAGGCCCTCCTACGAGCAGTACTTC. Protein product: CASSHPFRPSYEQYF.

This clone was seen just once. Here the CDR3 reads CASSLLGGAVETQYF. CDR3 nucleotides: TGCGCCAGCAGCTTGTTGGGCGGGGCCGTGGAGACCCAGTACTTC. This chain connects TRBV5-1 to TRBJ2-5; possible D gene TRBD2, 6 bases. The ends were cut back, 1 base at V and 5 bases at J, with 15 bases in the middle. Per germline, CDR1 SGHRS and CDR2 YFSETQ. The CDR3 runs to 15 residues.

This clone was detected a few times. The CDR3 region is CASSLGLHNEQFF. CDR3 coding DNA: TGCGCCAGCAGCTTGGGACTACACAATGAGCAGTTCTTC. The chain employs TRBV5-1 and TRBJ2-1; D is perhaps TRBD2 (5 bases). Germline values: CDR1 SGHRS, CDR2 YFSETQ. The CDR3 is made up of 13 amino acids. V lost 0 bases and J 5 bases, leaving 6 bases between the germline ends. Full variable domain (outside the CDR3, taken from reference TRBV5-1 and TRBJ2-1): KAGVTQTPRYLIKTRGQQVTLSCSPISGHRSVSWYQQTPGQGLQFLFEYFSETQRNKGNFPGRFSGRQFSNSRSEMNVSTLELGDSALYLCASSLGLHNEQFFGPGTRLTVL.

J is TRBJ1-2 and V is TRBV7-9; the D is unclear. CDR1 and CDR2 (germline): SEHNR, FQNEAQ (reference sequence). The CDR3 loop spans 15 amino acids. Deletions cut 1 base from V and 3 bases from J, with 12 bases between. The CDR3: CASSLDPLRDYGYTF. CDR3 in DNA: TGTGCCAGCAGCTTAGACCCGCTCCGGGACTATGGCTACACCTTC.

V and J are TRBV15 and TRBJ1-1; TRBD1 might be the D (5 bases). Trimming took off 0 bases at V and 4 bases at J, with 12 bases between the two ends. Per the germline V gene, CDR1 is LNHNV and CDR2 is YYDKDF (reference sequence). CDR3 size: 15 residues. CDR3: CATSRDPGGITEAFF. CDR3 DNA sequence: TGTGCCACCAGCAGAGATCCGGGGGGGATCACTGAAGCTTTCTTT. Full variable domain (missing parts from reference TRBV15 and TRBJ1-1): DAMVIQNPRYQVTQFGKPVTLSCSQTLNHNVMYWYQQKSSQAPKLLFHYYDKDFNNEADTPDNFQSRRPNTSFCFLDIRSPGLGDTAMYLCATSRDPGGITEAFFGQGTRLTVV.

J is TRBJ2-3 and V is TRBV5-1, with 12 positions matching TRBD2. The CDR3 has 16 residues. V was pared by 3 bases and J by 4 bases, with 6 bases of the junction left unmatched. CDR1 and CDR2 from the germline V gene are SGHRS and YFSETQ. CDR3 sequence: CASSSGTSGWADTQYF. DNA of the CDR3: TGCGCCAGCAGCTCCGGGACTAGCGGGTGGGCAGATACGCAGTATTTT.

The rearrangement joins TRBV5-1 to TRBJ2-7, with TRBD1 identical over 9 bases. The germline V gene has CDR1 SGHRS and CDR2 YFSETQ. This CDR3 comprises 15 residues. V lost 3 bases and J lost 2; bases outside the gene matches: 6. Here the CDR3 reads CASSSGTGITYEQYF. The CDR3 DNA is TGCGCCAGCAGCTCCGGGACAGGGATAACCTACGAGCAGTACTTC. Together with reference TRBV5-1 and TRBJ2-7, the CDR3 gives the full variable domain: KAGVTQTPRYLIKTRGQQVTLSCSPISGHRSVSWYQQTPGQGLQFLFEYFSETQRNKGNFPGRFSGRQFSNSRSEMNVSTLELGDSALYLCASSSGTGITYEQYFGPGTRLTVT.

This chain connects TRBV6-5 to TRBJ2-7, with D hard to call. This CDR3 is built from 15 residues. Germline values: CDR1 MNHEY, CDR2 SVGAGI. Trimming took 0 bases from V and 0 from J, leaving 9 bases between them. The CDR3 DNA reads as TGTGCCAGCAGTTACTCTCCGGTTCCCTCCTACGAGCAGTACTTC. Encoded protein: CASSYSPVPSYEQYF.

The J gene is TRBJ2-3, the V gene TRBV9; 8 nucleotides agree with TRBD2. V gave up 1 base and J gave up 2 bases; unmatched junction bases: 6. Germline V gene data show CDR1 as SGDLS and CDR2 as YYNGEE. The CDR3 contains 16 residues. The CDR3 DNA sequence: TGTGCCAGCAGCGTAAGGGGAGCGGGAGTCACAGATACGCAGTATTTT. Its protein product is CASSVRGAGVTDTQYF.

This chain links TRBV6-6 with TRBJ2-7; perhaps TRBD2 as D (5 bases). CDR1 is MNHNY, CDR2 SVGAGI, per germline (reference sequence). This CDR3 is built from 15 residues. V shed 6 bases and J shed 0 bases, with 15 bases lying between them. For the CDR3, the DNA is TGTGCCAGCAGCCCGCCTAGCTCCCACTCCTACGAGCAGTACTTC. Residues: CASSPPSSHSYEQYF.

The V and J genes are TRBV11-2 and TRBJ2-5; D not certain. The V gene lost 0 bases and the J gene lost 5 bases, with 7 bases spanning the gap. Germline CDR1 is SGHAT and CDR2 is FQNNGV. This CDR3 region has 13 residues. CDR3 sequence (DNA): TGTGCCAGCAGCTTAGATCTCGAGGAGACCCAGTACTTC. This sequence encodes CASSLDLEETQYF.

The gene calls are TRBV24-1 and TRBJ2-1, with a tentative D call TRBD2 (7 bases). The V and J ends lost 5 bases and 10 bases respectively, with 14 bases between them. There are 13 residues in the CDR3. The germline gives CDR1 KGHDR, CDR2 SFDVKD. Here the CDR3 reads CATSGGGRLEQFF. The CDR3 DNA reads as TGTGCCACCAGTGGGGGGGGCAGATTGGAGCAGTTCTTC.

The CDR3, as DNA: TGTGCTAGTGCCAAGGACAGCCATAATTCACCCCTCCACTTT. This codes for CASAKDSHNSPLHF. The rearrangement uses TRBV12-5 and TRBJ1-6, with a possible D match to TRBD1 (6 bases). Germline lookup yields CDR1 LGHNT and CDR2 FRNRAP. Trimming stripped 7 bases from V and 5 bases from J, with 12 bases between. The CDR3 length is 14 residues.

A few counts support this clone. V is TRBV7-2 and J is TRBJ2-1; 7 bases fit TRBD2. The CDR3 is 14 residues long. Losses at the gene ends were 0 bases for V and 4 bases for J; bases not matched to a gene: 0. Germline V gives CDR1 SGHTA, CDR2 FQGNSA. The CDR3 DNA follows: TGTGCCAGCAGCTTAGCGGGGGGGTACAATGAGCAGTTCTTC. Protein product: CASSLAGGYNEQFF.